The 27 T cell receptor beta chains in this list originate from one sample, sequenced in a study of blood T cell repertoires in COVID-19. Some clones are missing from TCRdb's copy, which holds only in-frame ones; the method was immunoSEQ multiplex PCR. Of around 190,000 clones listed, more than 75% were seen once; the top ten hold around 8%. The sequenced sample was peripheral blood. These receptor sequences come from a woman in her sixties with COVID-19, enrolled during active disease.

The rearrangement joins TRBV5-6 to TRBJ2-7; 8 nucleotides match TRBD1. There are 15 residues in the CDR3. The V gene end was trimmed by 3 bases and the J gene end by 5 bases; junction bases not matched to a gene: 10. Germline-derived CDR1 and CDR2 are SGHDT and YYEEEE. CDR3 DNA sequence: TGTGCCAGCAGCTGGAGGACAGGGAGTATAAACGAGCAGTACTTC. Translation gives CASSWRTGSINEQYF.

V is TRBV2 and J is TRBJ2-1; D gene unclear. Germline CDR1 is SNHLY and CDR2 is FYNNEI. The CDR3 is made up of 13 amino acids. Trimming left V 2 bases short and J 4 bases short, with 6 bases between. CDR3 bases: TGTGCCAGCAGTGAACGCAGTTACAATGAGCAGTTCTTC. Encoded protein: CASSERSYNEQFF.

The chain has TRBV7-2 and TRBJ1-1; tentative D call: TRBD1 (5 bases). Germline CDR1 is SGHTA and CDR2 is FQGNSA. With 3 bases removed from V and 10 bases from J, the gap between germline ends came to 12 bases. This CDR3 spans 12 amino acids. As DNA, the CDR3 is TGTGCCAGCAGCTTCTCCTCGACAGTAGCTTTCTTT. This sequence encodes CASSFSSTVAFF.

The chain carries TRBV5-1 and TRBJ2-2; D remains unclear. CDR1 is SGHRS, CDR2 YFSETQ, per germline. The CDR3 is made up of 14 amino acids. V dropped 4 bases and J dropped 2 bases, with 9 bases sitting between them. The DNA of the CDR3 is TGCGCCAGCAGCCGTCCGGGTAACACCGGGGAGCTGTTTTTT. Its protein is CASSRPGNTGELFF.

The chain employs TRBV5-6 and TRBJ1-4; 12 nucleotides align to TRBD1. CDR1 is SGHDT, CDR2 YYEEEE, per germline. The CDR3 covers 15 residues. The ends lost 2 bases at V and 7 bases at J; junction bases unmatched: 3. Written as DNA, the CDR3 is TGTGCCAGCAGCTTCCGGGACAGGGGGCTTGAAAAACTGTTTTTT. Its translation: CASSFRDRGLEKLFF.

This chain connects TRBV4-1 to TRBJ2-5; 11 bases agree with TRBD2. The end of the DNA is better explained by TRBJ2-7, so the J call may be wrong. The CDR3 spans 14 residues. CDR1 and CDR2 from the germline V gene are MGHRA and YSYEKL. The CDR3 sequence: CASSPSGRLDEQYF. CDR3 DNA: TGCGCCAGCAGCCCTAGCGGGAGGTTGGACGAGCAGTACTTC.

The chain recombines TRBV28 with TRBJ2-7, with D unclear. The CDR3 is made up of 13 amino acids. CDR1 MDHEN and CDR2 SYDVKM come from the germline V gene. Deletions cut 6 bases from V and 2 bases from J, with 11 bases between. CDR3 sequence (DNA): TGTGCCAGCAGAGCCACCGCTACCTACGAGCAGTACGTC. This translates into CASRATATYEQYV.

This clone was seen many times. The rearrangement links TRBV18 to TRBJ2-7, with 8 bases identical to TRBD2. V was pared by 3 bases and J by 4 bases, with 5 bases of the junction left unmatched. The CDR3 runs 14 residues. Germline-derived CDR1 and CDR2 are KGHSH and LQKENI. CDR3 region: CASSPAGGSYEQYF. CDR3 sequence (DNA): TGTGCCAGCTCACCGGCGGGAGGATCGTACGAGCAGTACTTC.

Details on this clone: A read error may account for a junction end that differs from germline. The CDR3 region is CATRGGTNDGYTF. The CDR3 DNA reads TGTGCCACCCGGGGGGGGACTAACGATGGCTACACCTTC. The chain combines TRBV7-6 with TRBJ1-2; D perhaps matches TRBD1 (5 bases). The CDR3 contains 13 residues. CDR1 is SGHVS and CDR2 is FNYEAQ in the germline V gene.

The rearrangement joins TRBV7-9 to TRBJ1-4, with D hard to call. The germline gives CDR1 SEHNR, CDR2 FQNEAQ (reference sequence). The CDR3 is made up of 15 amino acids. Trimming removed 4 bases from V and 0 bases from J, with 9 bases in between. CDR3 bases: TGTGCCAGCAGCTACACAGCGGCAACTAATGAAAAACTGTTTTTT. Translated: CASSYTAATNEKLFF.

This clone was seen a few times. The gene calls are TRBV11-2 and TRBJ1-2; unclear D gene. Per germline, CDR1 SGHAT and CDR2 FQNNGV. The CDR3 runs 11 residues. Trimming shortened V by 1 base and J by 10 bases, and 7 bases separated the two germline ends. CDR3 sequence (DNA): TGTGCCAGCAGCTTAGGCAGTGCCTACACCTTC. Translation: CASSLGSAYTF.

The chain links TRBV7-3 to TRBJ2-7, with 9 bases that match TRBD2. This CDR3 comprises 16 residues. Germline lookup yields CDR1 SGHTA and CDR2 FQGTGA. The ends lost 5 bases at V and 2 bases at J; junction bases unmatched: 10. The CDR3 region has the DNA TGTGCCAGCAGCCTAAGGAGACTAGCGGTACCCTACGAGCAGTACGTC. Residues: CASSLRRLAVPYEQYV.

The genes are TRBV6-5 and TRBJ1-2; TRBD1 might be the D (6 bases). The V gene lost 4 bases and the J gene lost 8 bases, with 11 bases spanning the gap. CDR1 is MNHEY, CDR2 SVGAGI, per germline. The CDR3 is 12 residues long. CDR3 protein: CASSLGGRGYTF. The DNA for the CDR3 is TGTGCCAGCAGTTTGGGGGGGCGAGGCTACACCTTC.

CDR3 region: CASSEATNRGNQPQHF. The CDR3 DNA is TGTGCCAGCAGTGAAGCGACTAACAGGGGGAACCAGCCCCAGCATTTT. This chain uses TRBV2 with TRBJ1-5, with 8 nucleotides matching TRBD1. Germline V gene sequence: CDR1 SNHLY, CDR2 FYNNEI. The CDR3 extends over 16 amino acids. Trimming took 0 bases from V and 7 from J; bases not matched to a gene: 8.

This clone was seen just once. The chain employs TRBV24-1 and TRBJ1-5, with TRBD1 identical over 9 bases. V gave up 5 bases and J gave up 7 bases; unmatched junction bases: 5. CDR1 and CDR2 (germline): KGHDR, SFDVKD. The CDR3 length is 14 residues. The CDR3 here is CATSGTGVVQPQHF. In nucleotides, the CDR3 is TGTGCCACCAGTGGGACAGGGGTAGTCCAGCCCCAGCATTTT.

This clone was found a few times. J is TRBJ1-3 and V is TRBV7-6; D is possibly TRBD1 (6 bases). The V end lost 1 base, the J end lost 2 bases, and 9 bases lay between the germline ends. This CDR3 spans 15 amino acids. Germline CDR1 reads SGHVS; CDR2 reads FNYEAQ. The CDR3 DNA is TGTGCCAGCAGCTTAGACGCAGGGGCTGGAAACACCATATATTTT. It yields the protein CASSLDAGAGNTIYF.

As to this clone: The sample carries other DNA sequences with the same CDR3. V gene TRBV19 combines with J gene TRBJ2-3; no firm D call. Germline V gene sequence: CDR1 LNHDA, CDR2 SQIVND (reference sequence). The CDR3 covers 13 residues. V lost 7 bases and J 1 base, leaving 9 bases between the germline ends. The CDR3 spells CASKRARTDTQYF. The CDR3 nucleotides read TGTGCCAGTAAGCGCGCTCGCACAGATACGCAGTATTTT.

The rearrangement uses TRBV3-1 (or the pseudogene TRBV3-2) and TRBJ2-2; TRBD2 agrees at 14 bases. Germline CDR1 is LGHDT and CDR2 is YNNKEL (reference sequence). The ends lost 3 bases at V and 2 bases at J; junction bases unmatched: 8. The CDR3 spans 19 residues. CDR3 in amino acids: CASSQTGTSGGTNTGELFF. The DNA of the CDR3 is TGTGCCAGCAGCCAGACCGGGACTAGCGGGGGAACAAACACCGGGGAGCTGTTTTTT.

The V and J genes are TRBV11-2 and TRBJ2-7, with TRBD1 matching over 7 bases. The germline CDR1 and CDR2 sequences are SGHAT and FQNNGV. After removal of 1 base from V and 6 bases from J, the junction contained 6 bases not matched to a gene. The length of the CDR3 is 14 residues. CDR3 sequence (DNA): TGTGCCAGCAGCTTAGGAGGCAGGGGGAGCGAGCAGTACTTC. Translated: CASSLGGRGSEQYF.

This clone appeared once. The chain joins TRBV12-3 or TRBV12-4 to TRBJ1-3; D remains unclear. The V end lost 8 bases, the J end lost 2 bases, and 10 bases lay between the germline ends. The length of the CDR3 is 13 residues. CDR3 in amino acids: CASAAVPGNTIYF. CDR3 nucleotides: TGTGCCAGCGCAGCGGTCCCTGGAAACACCATATATTTT.

The V call is TRBV5-6, the J call TRBJ2-1; D possibly corresponds to TRBD1 (6 bases). Deletions cut 4 bases from V and 9 bases from J, with 14 bases between. The length of the CDR3 is 13 residues. Germline V gene sequence: CDR1 SGHDT, CDR2 YYEEEE. The CDR3 region is CASSPYRDSEQFF. CDR3 coding DNA: TGTGCCAGCAGCCCATACAGGGATAGTGAGCAGTTCTTC.

The V call is TRBV2, the J call TRBJ2-7; 9 positions match TRBD2. With 6 bases clipped from V and 2 bases from J, the junction kept 8 bases outside the gene matches. Germline CDR1 and CDR2: SNHLY and FYNNEI. This CDR3 spans 15 amino acids. The CDR3 loop is CASSPRAGGTYEQYV. The CDR3 nucleotides are TGTGCCAGCAGCCCGCGAGCGGGGGGAACCTACGAGCAGTACGTC.

The chain combines TRBV6-2 or TRBV6-3 with TRBJ1-1; D not resolved. Trimming shortened V by 2 bases and J by 4 bases, and 8 bases separated the two germline ends. The CDR3 runs 13 residues. Germline V lookup: CDR1 MNHEY, CDR2 SVGEGT. This chain's CDR3 is CASSYPRGTEAFF. CDR3 DNA sequence: TGTGCCAGCAGTTACCCACGGGGCACTGAAGCTTTCTTT.

The V gene is TRBV18, the J gene TRBJ1-1; the match to TRBD1 covers 8 bases. Germline V gene lookup returns CDR1 KGHSH and CDR2 LQKENI. V dropped 5 bases and J dropped 5; count of bases not matched to a gene: 7. The CDR3 sequence is 14 residues long. CDR3 DNA: TGTGCCAGCTCAGCTGACAGGGGTTTTACTGAAGCTTTCTTT. It specifies CASSADRGFTEAFF. Full variable domain (remainder filled in from reference TRBV18 and TRBJ1-1): NAGVMQNPRHLVRRRGQEARLRCSPMKGHSHVYWYRQLPEEGLKFMVYLQKENIIDESGMPKERFSAEFPKEGPSILRIQQVVRGDSAAYFCASSADRGFTEAFFGQGTRLTVV.

The chain couples TRBV7-8 to TRBJ1-4, with D perhaps TRBD1 (5 bases). Trimming shortened V by 2 bases and J by 4 bases, and 8 bases separated the two germline ends. This CDR3 has 14 amino acids. In germline, CDR1 is SGHVS, CDR2 FQNEAQ. CDR3: CASSLQGLNEKLFF. The CDR3 DNA reads TGTGCCAGCAGCTTACAGGGCCTTAATGAAAAACTGTTTTTT. The variable domain in full, completed from reference TRBV7-8 and TRBJ1-4, reads GAGVSQSPRYKVAKRGQDVALRCDPISGHVSLFWYQQALGQGPEFLTYFQNEAQLDKSGLPSDRFFAERPEGSVSTLKIQRTQQEDSAVYLCASSLQGLNEKLFFGSGTQLSVL.

The chain uses TRBV2 and TRBJ2-5; 9 bases are a match to TRBD1. Germline V gives CDR1 SNHLY, CDR2 FYNNEI. The V gene end was trimmed by 3 bases and the J gene end by 8 bases; junction bases not matched to a gene: 10. The CDR3 is 15 amino acids. The CDR3: CASSDQTGGGETQYF. The CDR3, as DNA: TGTGCCAGCAGTGACCAGACAGGGGGGGGAGAAACCCAGTACTTC.

The chain links TRBV5-4 to TRBJ1-2; weak D call: TRBD1 (5 bases). Germline values: CDR1 SGHNT, CDR2 YYREEE (reference sequence). V lost 3 bases, J lost 4 bases, and 10 bases lay in between. This CDR3 comprises 13 residues. CDR3 in amino acids: CASSSDKFYGYTF. The DNA for the CDR3 is TGTGCCAGCAGCTCGGACAAGTTCTATGGCTACACCTTC.